The 30 T cell receptor beta chains presented below share a single source sample, sequenced in a study of control samples from healthy donors and cancer patients. Libraries were prepared by immunoSEQ multiplex PCR; TCRdb keeps only in-frame clonotypes and omits some of them. The repertoire includes 45,000 to 65,000 clones, about nine tenths of them detected once, and 40% sits in the top ten. Material for sequencing was PBMCs. These receptors were collected from a man aged 50-59 years with head and neck cancer.

The chain uses TRBV10-2 and TRBJ1-5; D remains unclear. CDR1 is WSHSY, CDR2 SAAADI, per germline. The CDR3 is 18 residues long. Trimming stripped 0 bases from V and 3 bases from J, with 18 bases between. The chain's CDR3 is CASSESKLGGSSNQPQHF. CDR3 in DNA: TGCGCCAGCAGTGAGTCAAAGTTGGGTGGCAGCTCCAATCAGCCCCAGCATTTT.

The V gene is TRBV4-1, the J gene TRBJ2-7, with 7 bases lining up with TRBD2. J gave up 4 bases and V 0 bases, and 6 bases lay outside the gene matches. CDR3 length equals 15 residues. From germline, CDR1 is MGHRA and CDR2 YSYEKL. CDR3: CASSQDGEGSYEQYF. DNA of the CDR3: TGCGCCAGCAGCCAAGATGGGGAGGGATCATACGAGCAGTACTTC.

In this sample, this clone turned up once. The chain couples TRBV6-6 to TRBJ2-7, with TRBD1 matching over 10 bases. This CDR3 spans 15 amino acids. Looked up from germline, CDR1 is MNHNY and CDR2 is SVGAGI (reference sequence). The trim removed 3 bases at V and 6 bases at J, leaving 8 bases unmatched. This chain's CDR3 is CASSYMGGQGSEQYF. CDR3 DNA sequence: TGTGCCAGCAGTTATATGGGGGGACAGGGGTCCGAGCAGTACTTC.

The rearrangement uses TRBV18 and TRBJ2-7; the match to TRBD1 covers 8 bases. The V gene end was trimmed by 0 bases and the J gene end by 5 bases; junction bases not matched to a gene: 6. This CDR3 has 15 residues. Germline CDR1 and CDR2: KGHSH and LQKENI. CDR3 residues: CASSPPTADRDEQYF. DNA of the CDR3: TGTGCCAGCTCACCACCGACAGCGGACAGGGACGAGCAGTACTTC.

In this sample, this clone turned up a few times. The chain has TRBV10-1 and TRBJ2-3, with 7 bases aligning to TRBD1. The CDR3 runs 13 residues. Germline lookup yields CDR1 WNHNN and CDR2 SYGVQD (reference sequence). V lost 5 bases to trimming and J lost 4 bases; unmatched junction nucleotides: 3. The CDR3 DNA reads as TGCGCCAGCAGTCCAGACAGGGCAGATACGCAGTATTTT. This codes for CASSPDRADTQYF.

This clone was observed a few times. The rearrangement joins TRBV5-1 to TRBJ1-4, with D uncertain. V shed 3 bases and J shed 8 bases, with 14 bases lying between them. There are 14 residues in the CDR3. CDR1 and CDR2 from the germline V gene are SGHRS and YFSETQ. CDR3 amino acids: CASSSDGVWEKLFF. CDR3 coding DNA: TGCGCCAGCAGCTCGGACGGCGTGTGGGAAAAACTGTTTTTT.

J is TRBJ1-3 and V is TRBV28; a weak D match, TRBD1 (5 bases). Germline lookup yields CDR1 MDHEN and CDR2 SYDVKM. The V end was cut by 4 bases, the J end by 0 bases, with 10 bases between. The CDR3 consists of 15 residues. In nucleotides, the CDR3 is TGTGCCAGCAGTTGGGACCGTGCCTCTGGAAACACCATATATTTT. Amino acids: CASSWDRASGNTIYF.

The J gene is TRBJ2-3, the V gene TRBV7-2, with 8 nucleotides matching TRBD2. Trimming cost V 1 base and J 4 bases; bases outside gene matches: 7. The CDR3 is 16 residues long. Per the germline V gene, CDR1 is SGHTA and CDR2 is FQGNSA. CDR3 nucleotides: TGTGCCAGCAGCTTAGGTGTTGCTAGCGGGTCAGATACGCAGTATTTT. It yields the protein CASSLGVASGSDTQYF.

This clone appeared once. This chain uses TRBV7-9 with TRBJ1-3, with a tentative D call TRBD1 (6 bases). Germline CDR1 and CDR2: SEHNR and FQNEAQ (reference sequence). Trimming removed 5 bases from V and 2 bases from J, with 13 bases in between. The CDR3 contains 15 residues. CDR3 DNA sequence: TGTGCCAGCAGCCTCGAGAGGACAGCTGGAAACACCATATATTTT. This gives the protein CASSLERTAGNTIYF. Looking up the rest from reference TRBV7-9 and TRBJ1-3 gives the full variable domain: DTGVSQNPRHKITKRGQNVTFRCDPISEHNRLYWYRQTLGQGPEFLTYFQNEAQLEKSRLLSDRFSAERPKGSFSTLEIQRTEQGDSAMYLCASSLERTAGNTIYFGEGSWLTVV.

This rearrangement joins TRBV3-1 (or the pseudogene TRBV3-2) to TRBJ2-1; TRBD2 is a possible D gene (6 bases). Per the germline V gene, CDR1 is LGHDT and CDR2 is YNNKEL (reference sequence). V lost 3 bases, J lost 7 bases, and 13 bases lay in between. This CDR3 has 14 residues. The CDR3 bases are TGTGCCAGCAGCCAGTCTTGGGGGGAGAATGAGCAGTTCTTC. Its translation: CASSQSWGENEQFF.

The gene calls are TRBV4-2 and TRBJ1-5; no definite D call. The V gene's germline CDR1 is LGHNA and CDR2 YNFKEQ. The germline V and J ends were trimmed by 1 base and 6 bases, with 10 bases remaining between them. There are 14 residues in the CDR3. The CDR3 here is CASSQGHSGQPQHF. In nucleotides, the CDR3 is TGTGCCAGCAGCCAAGGACATAGCGGTCAGCCCCAGCATTTT.

Only a few counts were recorded for this clone. The V and J genes are TRBV12-3 or TRBV12-4 and TRBJ2-7; no firm D call. There are 12 residues in the CDR3. Trimming stripped 6 bases from V and 4 bases from J, with 10 bases between. The CDR3: CASRFGPYEQYF. DNA of the CDR3: TGTGCCAGCAGATTCGGACCTTACGAGCAGTACTTC.

The chain's CDR3 is CASSPSGKNYEQYF. CDR3 coding DNA: TGTGCCAGCAGCCCCTCCGGCAAGAACTACGAGCAGTACTTC. The V and J genes are TRBV4-2 and TRBJ2-7; D gene uncertain. CDR3 length: 14 amino acids. Trimming pared 4 bases from V and 3 bases from J, leaving 13 bases between. CDR1 and CDR2 from the germline V gene are LGHNA and YNFKEQ.

This chain links TRBV27 with TRBJ2-2, with 9 bases identical to TRBD1. The V segment lost 6 bases and the J segment 4 bases; nucleotides outside the gene matches: 6. The germline V gene has CDR1 MNHEY and CDR2 SMNVEV (reference sequence). The CDR3 spans 15 residues. CDR3: CASSGTGIGTGELFF. CDR3 coding DNA: TGTGCCAGCAGCGGGACAGGGATCGGCACCGGGGAGCTGTTTTTT.

The chain uses TRBV6-2 or TRBV6-3 and TRBJ2-3, with a weak D call TRBD1 (6 bases). V was trimmed by 5 bases and J by 6 bases, leaving 9 bases between them. The CDR3 length is 12 residues. CDR1 is MNHEY and CDR2 is SVGEGT in the germline V gene. The CDR3, as DNA: TGTGCCAGCAGTCGTCAGGGGGATACGCAGTATTTT. It yields the protein CASSRQGDTQYF.

This rearrangement joins TRBV5-4 to TRBJ1-2; no reliable D call. Per germline, CDR1 SGHNT and CDR2 YYREEE (reference sequence). V lost 0 bases to trimming and J lost 6 bases, with 12 bases between them. This CDR3 is built from 14 residues. CDR3 amino acids: CASSLVSGVNGYTF. The CDR3 region has the DNA TGTGCCAGCAGCTTGGTATCTGGGGTTAATGGCTACACCTTC.

The chain combines TRBV5-1 with TRBJ1-5, with TRBD1 matching over 8 bases. The CDR3 is made up of 16 amino acids. The germline gives CDR1 SGHRS, CDR2 YFSETQ. Germline trimming cut 1 base from V and 6 bases from J; bases unmatched to any gene: 9. The CDR3 here is CASSLLGQGAGQPQHF. The CDR3 DNA reads as TGCGCCAGCAGCTTGTTGGGGCAGGGGGCAGGTCAGCCCCAGCATTTT.

This clone was recorded once. This sequence joins TRBV28 and TRBJ1-2, with D tentatively TRBD1 (5 bases). Trimming took 7 bases from V and 8 from J, leaving 14 bases between them. Per germline, CDR1 MDHEN and CDR2 SYDVKM. The length of the CDR3 is 12 residues. For the CDR3, the DNA is TGTGCCAGCACTCAGGGTAGGAGCGGCTACACCTTC. The encoded protein is CASTQGRSGYTF.

CDR3 loop: CASSFPIYRGLSDNEQFF. The CDR3 coding sequence is TGTGCCAGCAGCTTCCCGATCTACAGGGGGCTTTCGGACAATGAGCAGTTCTTC. This rearrangement joins TRBV28 to TRBJ2-1, with 9 bases that match TRBD1. With V trimmed by 6 bases and J by 5 bases, 17 bases remained unmatched. Germline CDR1 reads MDHEN; CDR2 reads SYDVKM. This CDR3 has 18 residues. The complete variable domain, with remaining parts taken from reference TRBV28 and TRBJ2-1, reads DVKVTQSSRYLVKRTGEKVFLECVQDMDHENMFWYRQDPGLGLRLIYFSYDVKMKEKGDIPEGYSVSREKKERFSLILESASTNQTSMYLCASSFPIYRGLSDNEQFFGPGTRLTVL.

The V call is TRBV4-2, the J call TRBJ2-1; D is perhaps TRBD1 (5 bases). Looked up from germline, CDR1 is LGHNA and CDR2 is YNFKEQ. Trimming took 0 bases from V and 10 from J, leaving 13 bases between them. The CDR3 is 14 amino acids. CDR3 DNA: TGTGCCAGCAGCCAAGAGTCCCCCAGGGCAGAGCAGTTCTTC. This codes for CASSQESPRAEQFF.

The chain combines TRBV28 with TRBJ2-3; tentatively, D is TRBD1 or TRBD2 (5 bases each). CDR1 MDHEN and CDR2 SYDVKM come from the germline V gene. Trimming took off 5 bases at V and 5 bases at J, with 23 bases between the two ends. CDR3 length equals 17 residues. CDR3 nucleotide sequence: TGTGCCAGCAGTAACTCCCGGGACCCCTTCTCCCAAGATACGCAGTATTTT. This sequence encodes CASSNSRDPFSQDTQYF.

The J gene is TRBJ1-3, the V gene TRBV5-1, with a possible D match to TRBD1 (5 bases). Germline CDR1 reads SGHRS; CDR2 reads YFSETQ. Trimming took off 0 bases at V and 2 bases at J, with 9 bases between the two ends. The CDR3 covers 15 residues. CDR3 coding DNA: TGCGCCAGCAGCTTGGGAAGGGGCCCTGGAAACACCATATATTTT. It codes for CASSLGRGPGNTIYF.

This clone has just a few counts. This sequence joins TRBV5-1 and TRBJ2-1; TRBD1 matches 12 bases. The CDR3 consists of 15 residues. Germline values: CDR1 SGHRS, CDR2 YFSETQ. V shed 6 bases, J shed 12 bases, and the junction held 13 bases outside the gene matches. CDR3 in amino acids: CASTLGQGAAYGQFF. In nucleotides, the CDR3 is TGCGCCAGCACCCTGGGACAGGGGGCGGCTTATGGGCAGTTCTTC. Drawing the rest from reference TRBV5-1 and TRBJ2-1, the complete variable domain is KAGVTQTPRYLIKTRGQQVTLSCSPISGHRSVSWYQQTPGQGLQFLFEYFSETQRNKGNFPGRFSGRQFSNSRSEMNVSTLELGDSALYLCASTLGQGAAYGQFFGPGTRLTVL.

The gene calls are TRBV10-2 and TRBJ2-3; D is possibly TRBD1 or TRBD2 (5 bases each). Trimming shortened V by 7 bases and J by 7 bases, and 21 bases separated the two germline ends. This CDR3 contains 15 residues. The germline V gene encodes CDR1 WSHSY and CDR2 SAAADI. CDR3 coding DNA: TGCGCCAGCACCCCACCGGGACCCATATCGAATACGCAGTATTTT. Translated, it gives CASTPPGPISNTQYF.

This sequence joins TRBV7-8 and TRBJ1-2; no reliable D call. Germline V lookup: CDR1 SGHVS, CDR2 FQNEAQ. This CDR3 comprises 14 residues. The V end lost 2 bases, the J end lost 7 bases, and 14 bases lay between the germline ends. The CDR3 nucleotides are TGTGCCAGCAGCTTAACGCCGGGGTATGGTGGCTACACCTTC. Protein product: CASSLTPGYGGYTF.

The J gene is TRBJ2-5, the V gene TRBV21-1; TRBD1, the table's D call, was not compared with the DNA. TRBV21-1 is classified as a pseudogene. The CDR3 length is 16 residues. CDR3 DNA: TGTGCCAGCAGCAAAGAGGACAGGACGGTCCAAGAGACCCAGTACTTC. Its translation: CASSKEDRTVQETQYF.

This clone was detected only once. This chain links TRBV3-1 (or the pseudogene TRBV3-2) with TRBJ2-3, with 10 bases fitting TRBD2. The CDR3 spans 17 residues. Trimming removed 0 bases from V and 5 bases from J; junction bases left unmatched: 8. Germline V CDR1 and CDR2: LGHDT, YNNKEL (reference sequence). The CDR3 spells CASSQDIWTSGRDTQYF. For the CDR3, the DNA is TGTGCCAGCAGCCAAGATATCTGGACTAGCGGCAGAGATACGCAGTATTTT.

The V gene is TRBV2, the J gene TRBJ2-7, with a possible D match to TRBD1 (6 bases). The germline V and J ends were trimmed by 3 bases and 6 bases, with 15 bases remaining between them. Germline V gives CDR1 SNHLY, CDR2 FYNNEI. This CDR3 has 14 residues. The DNA of the CDR3 is TGTGCCAGCAGTGACCAGAACAGGGTTGGCGAGCAGTACTTC. Its protein product is CASSDQNRVGEQYF.

CDR3 amino acids: CASSRGNDYGYTF. As DNA, the CDR3 is TGTGCCAGCAGCCGTGGGAACGACTATGGCTACACCTTC. The V gene is TRBV6-5, the J gene TRBJ1-2; D remains ambiguous. V was pared by 6 bases and J by 3 bases, with 11 bases between. CDR1 and CDR2 from the germline V gene are MNHEY and SVGAGI. The CDR3 contains 13 residues.

V usage is TRBV5-4 and J usage is TRBJ2-2; the match to TRBD2 covers 10 bases. V gave up 4 bases and J gave up 4 bases; unmatched junction bases: 10. CDR1 SGHNT and CDR2 YYREEE come from the germline V gene (reference sequence). The CDR3 spans 17 residues. As DNA, the CDR3 is TGTGCCAGCAGCCGGAACCTAGCGGGAGCGGGCACCGGGGAGCTGTTTTTT. Translated: CASSRNLAGAGTGELFF.